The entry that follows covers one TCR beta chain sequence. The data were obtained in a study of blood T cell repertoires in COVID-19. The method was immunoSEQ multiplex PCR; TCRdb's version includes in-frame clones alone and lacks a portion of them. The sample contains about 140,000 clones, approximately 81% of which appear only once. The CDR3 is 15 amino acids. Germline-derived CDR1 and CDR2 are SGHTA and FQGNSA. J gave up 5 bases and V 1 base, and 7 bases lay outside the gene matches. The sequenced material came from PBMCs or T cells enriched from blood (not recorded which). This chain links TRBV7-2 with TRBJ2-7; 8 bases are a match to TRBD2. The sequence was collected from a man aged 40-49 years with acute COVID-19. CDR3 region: CASSLGPGGRDEQYF. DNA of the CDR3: TGTGCCAGCAGCTTAGGACCGGGGGGGCGGGACGAGCAGTACTTC.